This TCR beta chain is drawn from a study of blood T cell repertoires in COVID-19. Study details: From the United States, Italy and Spain came samples of acute and convalescent COVID-19. In each case, the material was cDNA or gDNA derived from T cells, B-cell-depleted T cells, or PBMCs.

V gave up 6 bases and J gave up 5 bases, with 11 bases separating them. CDR1 and CDR2 from the germline V gene are LNHDA and SQIVND (reference sequence). This CDR3 region has 14 residues. Authors' methods: Researchers report that nucleated cell counts were estimated from reference gene primer amplification. Sequencing was performed with immunoSEQ multiplex PCR; in TCRdb, only in-frame clones are kept and a portion is missing. For V, J and clone size, that table is used; D and trimming come from the DNA. The profile shows 150,000 or so clones, around 85% of them singletons. This clone was picked up a small number of times.

The chain combines TRBV19 with TRBJ1-6; D gene uncertain. The sequenced material came from peripheral blood. The clonotype comes from a man aged 55 to 69 who had recovered from COVID-19. The CDR3 region is CASRVQDNNSPLHF. The CDR3 region has the DNA TGTGCCAGTAGGGTCCAGGATAATAATTCACCCCTCCACTTT.